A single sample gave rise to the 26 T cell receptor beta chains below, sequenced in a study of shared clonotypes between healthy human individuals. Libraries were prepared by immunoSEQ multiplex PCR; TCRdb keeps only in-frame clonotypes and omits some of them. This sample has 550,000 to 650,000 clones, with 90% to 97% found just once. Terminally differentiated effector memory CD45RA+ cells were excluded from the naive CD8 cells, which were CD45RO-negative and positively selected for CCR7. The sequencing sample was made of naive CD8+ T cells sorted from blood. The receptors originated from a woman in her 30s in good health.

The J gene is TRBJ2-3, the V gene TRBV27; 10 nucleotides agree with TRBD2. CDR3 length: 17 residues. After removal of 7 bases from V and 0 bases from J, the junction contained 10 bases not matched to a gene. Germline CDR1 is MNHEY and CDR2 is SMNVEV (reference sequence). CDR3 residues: CASKLYPSGGSTDTQYF. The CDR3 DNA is TGTGCCAGCAAACTCTACCCTAGCGGGGGCAGCACAGATACGCAGTATTTT.

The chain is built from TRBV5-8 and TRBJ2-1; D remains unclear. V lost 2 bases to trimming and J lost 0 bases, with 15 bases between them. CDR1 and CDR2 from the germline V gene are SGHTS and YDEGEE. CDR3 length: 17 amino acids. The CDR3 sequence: CASSFGYRNYSYNEQFF. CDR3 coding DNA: TGTGCCAGCAGCTTTGGGTATCGGAACTACTCCTACAATGAGCAGTTCTTC.

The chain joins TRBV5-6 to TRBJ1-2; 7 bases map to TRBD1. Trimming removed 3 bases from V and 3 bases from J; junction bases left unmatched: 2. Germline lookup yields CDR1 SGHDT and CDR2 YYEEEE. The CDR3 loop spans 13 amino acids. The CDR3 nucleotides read TGTGCCAGCAGCTCAGGGGGAGACTATGGCTACACCTTC. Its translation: CASSSGGDYGYTF.

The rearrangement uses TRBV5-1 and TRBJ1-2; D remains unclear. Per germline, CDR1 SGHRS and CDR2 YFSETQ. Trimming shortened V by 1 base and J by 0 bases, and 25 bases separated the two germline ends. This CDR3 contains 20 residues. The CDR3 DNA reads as TGCGCCAGCAGCTTGATTTCTCCGATGGTAGCACAGTACACTAACTATGGCTACACCTTC. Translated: CASSLISPMVAQYTNYGYTF.

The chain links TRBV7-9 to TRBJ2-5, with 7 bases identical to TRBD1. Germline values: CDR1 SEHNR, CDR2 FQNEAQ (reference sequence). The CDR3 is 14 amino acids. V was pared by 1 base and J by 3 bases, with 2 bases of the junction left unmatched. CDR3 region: CASSLGGTEETQYF. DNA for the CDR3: TGTGCCAGCAGCTTAGGTGGGACAGAAGAGACCCAGTACTTC.

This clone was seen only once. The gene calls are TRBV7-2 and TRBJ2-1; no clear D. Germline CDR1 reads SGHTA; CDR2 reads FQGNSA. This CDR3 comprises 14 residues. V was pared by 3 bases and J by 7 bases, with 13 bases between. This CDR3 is CASSFPGPGNEQFF. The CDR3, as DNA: TGTGCCAGCAGCTTCCCCGGGCCCGGGAATGAGCAGTTCTTC.

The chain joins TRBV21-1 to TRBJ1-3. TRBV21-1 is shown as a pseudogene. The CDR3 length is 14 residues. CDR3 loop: CASSKWVYGNTIYF. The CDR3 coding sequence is TGTGCCAGCAGCAAGTGGGTTTATGGAAACACCATATATTTT.

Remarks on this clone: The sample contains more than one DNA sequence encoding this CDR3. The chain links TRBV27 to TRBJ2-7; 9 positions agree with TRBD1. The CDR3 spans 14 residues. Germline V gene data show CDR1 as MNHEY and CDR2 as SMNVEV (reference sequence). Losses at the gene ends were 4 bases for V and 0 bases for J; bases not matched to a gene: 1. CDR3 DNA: TGTGCCAGCAGTTGGGGACAGGGCTCCTACGAGCAGTACTTC. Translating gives CASSWGQGSYEQYF.

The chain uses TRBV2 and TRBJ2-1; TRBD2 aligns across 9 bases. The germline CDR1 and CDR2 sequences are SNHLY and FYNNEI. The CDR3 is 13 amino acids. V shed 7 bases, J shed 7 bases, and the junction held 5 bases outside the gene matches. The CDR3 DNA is TGTGCCAGCAATAGCGGGAGTCTAAATGAGCAGTTCTTC. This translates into CASNSGSLNEQFF.

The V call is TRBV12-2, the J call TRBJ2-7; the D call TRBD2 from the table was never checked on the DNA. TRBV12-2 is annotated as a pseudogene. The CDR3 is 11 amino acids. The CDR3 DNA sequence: TGTGCGGAGGGAGTTACCTACGAGCAGTACTTC. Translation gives CAEGVTYEQYF.

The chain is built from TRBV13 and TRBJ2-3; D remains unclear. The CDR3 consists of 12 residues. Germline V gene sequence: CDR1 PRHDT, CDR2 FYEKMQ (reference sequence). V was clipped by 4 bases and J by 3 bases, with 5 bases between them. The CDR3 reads CASSSETDTQYF. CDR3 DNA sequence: TGTGCCAGCAGCTCGGAGACAGATACGCAGTATTTT.

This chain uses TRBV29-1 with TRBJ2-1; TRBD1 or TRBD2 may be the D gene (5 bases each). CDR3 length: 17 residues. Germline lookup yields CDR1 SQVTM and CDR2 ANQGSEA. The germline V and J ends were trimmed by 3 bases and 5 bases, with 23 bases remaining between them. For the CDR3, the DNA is TGCAGCGTTGATAGTCTAGGGGACGTGGTTCGGAACAATGAGCAGTTCTTC. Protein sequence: CSVDSLGDVVRNNEQFF.

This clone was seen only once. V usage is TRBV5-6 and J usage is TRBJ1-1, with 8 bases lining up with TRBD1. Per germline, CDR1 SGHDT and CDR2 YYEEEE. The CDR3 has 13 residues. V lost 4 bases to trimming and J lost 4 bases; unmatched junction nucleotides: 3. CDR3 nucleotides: TGTGCCAGCAGCCAGGGGGCCATCACTGAAGCTTTCTTT. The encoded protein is CASSQGAITEAFF.

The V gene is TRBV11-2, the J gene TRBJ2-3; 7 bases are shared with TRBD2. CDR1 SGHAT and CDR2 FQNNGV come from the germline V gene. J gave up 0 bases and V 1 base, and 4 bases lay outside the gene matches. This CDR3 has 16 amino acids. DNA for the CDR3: TGTGCCAGCAGCTTAGCGGGAGGTATGAGCACAGATACGCAGTATTTT. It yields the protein CASSLAGGMSTDTQYF.

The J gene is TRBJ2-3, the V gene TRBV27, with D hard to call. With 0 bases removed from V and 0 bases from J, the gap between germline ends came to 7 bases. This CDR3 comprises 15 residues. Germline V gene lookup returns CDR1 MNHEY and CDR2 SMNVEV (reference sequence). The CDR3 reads CASSLSAGSTDTQYF. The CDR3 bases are TGTGCCAGCAGTTTATCGGCAGGTAGCACAGATACGCAGTATTTT.

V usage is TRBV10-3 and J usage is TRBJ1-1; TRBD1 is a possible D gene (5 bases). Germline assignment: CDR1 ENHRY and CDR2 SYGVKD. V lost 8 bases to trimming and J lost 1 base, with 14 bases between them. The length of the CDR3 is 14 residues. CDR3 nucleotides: TGTGCCATCCGGTGGGGGAAGGGGAACACTGAAGCTTTCTTT. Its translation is CAIRWGKGNTEAFF.

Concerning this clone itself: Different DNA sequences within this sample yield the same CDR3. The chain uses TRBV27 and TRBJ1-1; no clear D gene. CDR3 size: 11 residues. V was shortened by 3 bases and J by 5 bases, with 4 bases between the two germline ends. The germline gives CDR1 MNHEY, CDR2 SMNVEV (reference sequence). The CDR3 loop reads CASSLGTEAFF. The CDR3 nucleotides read TGTGCCAGCAGTTTGGGAACTGAAGCTTTCTTT.

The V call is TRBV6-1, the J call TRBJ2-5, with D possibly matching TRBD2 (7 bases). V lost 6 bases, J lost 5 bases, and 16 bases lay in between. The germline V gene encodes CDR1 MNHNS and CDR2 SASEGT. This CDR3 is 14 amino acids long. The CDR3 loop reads CASRASGGGETQYF. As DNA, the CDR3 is TGTGCCAGCAGGGCTAGCGGAGGGGGGGAGACCCAGTACTTC.

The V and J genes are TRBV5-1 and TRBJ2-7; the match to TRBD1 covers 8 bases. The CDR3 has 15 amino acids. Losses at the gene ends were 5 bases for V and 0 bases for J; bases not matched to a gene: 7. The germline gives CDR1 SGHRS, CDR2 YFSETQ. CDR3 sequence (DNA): TGCGCCAGCAGGCGGGACAGGCAGAGCTCCTACGAGCAGTACTTC. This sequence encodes CASRRDRQSSYEQYF.

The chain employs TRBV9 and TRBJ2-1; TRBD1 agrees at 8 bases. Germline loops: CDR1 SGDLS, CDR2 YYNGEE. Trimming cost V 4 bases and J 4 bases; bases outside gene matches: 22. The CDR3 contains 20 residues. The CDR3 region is CASSPLPGTGDPADYNEQFF. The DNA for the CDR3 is TGTGCCAGCAGCCCCCTACCCGGGACAGGTGATCCAGCGGATTACAATGAGCAGTTCTTC. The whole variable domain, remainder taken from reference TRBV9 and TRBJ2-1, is DSGVTQTPKHLITATGQRVTLRCSPRSGDLSVYWYQQSLDQGLQFLIQYYNGEERAKGNILERFSAQQFPDLHSELNLSSLELGDSALYFCASSPLPGTGDPADYNEQFFGPGTRLTVL.

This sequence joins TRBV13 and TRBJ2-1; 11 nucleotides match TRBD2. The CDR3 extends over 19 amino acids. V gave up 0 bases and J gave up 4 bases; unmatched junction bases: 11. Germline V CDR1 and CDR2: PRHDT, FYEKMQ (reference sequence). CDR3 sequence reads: CASSLGYAGTSGKYNEQFF. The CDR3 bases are TGTGCCAGCAGCTTAGGTTACGCCGGGACTAGCGGAAAGTACAATGAGCAGTTCTTC.

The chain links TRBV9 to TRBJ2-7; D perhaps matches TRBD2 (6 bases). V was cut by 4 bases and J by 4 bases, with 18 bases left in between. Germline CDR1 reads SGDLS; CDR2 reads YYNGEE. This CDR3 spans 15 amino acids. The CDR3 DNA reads TGTGCCAGCAGCCCAGCCTGGAGCGGGCGGTACGAGCAGTACTTC. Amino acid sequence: CASSPAWSGRYEQYF.

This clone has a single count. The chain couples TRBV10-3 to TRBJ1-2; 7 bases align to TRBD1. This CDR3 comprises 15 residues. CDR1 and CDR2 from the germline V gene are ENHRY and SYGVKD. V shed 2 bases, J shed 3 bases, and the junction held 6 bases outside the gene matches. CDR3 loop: CAISEAGRGDYGYTF. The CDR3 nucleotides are TGTGCCATCAGTGAGGCTGGCAGGGGGGACTATGGCTACACCTTC.

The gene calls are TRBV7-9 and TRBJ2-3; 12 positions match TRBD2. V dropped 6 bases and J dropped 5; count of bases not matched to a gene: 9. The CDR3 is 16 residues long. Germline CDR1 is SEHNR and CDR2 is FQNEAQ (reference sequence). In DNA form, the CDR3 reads TGTGCCAGCAGTTCTACTAGCGGGAGGCAAAAAGATACGCAGTATTTT. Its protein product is CASSSTSGRQKDTQYF.

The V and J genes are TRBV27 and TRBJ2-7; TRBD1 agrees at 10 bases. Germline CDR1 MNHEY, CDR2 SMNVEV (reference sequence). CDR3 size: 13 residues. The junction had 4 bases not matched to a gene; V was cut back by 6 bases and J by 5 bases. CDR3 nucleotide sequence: TGTGCCAGCAGGGGGACAGGGGCCAACGAGCAGTACTTC. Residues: CASRGTGANEQYF.

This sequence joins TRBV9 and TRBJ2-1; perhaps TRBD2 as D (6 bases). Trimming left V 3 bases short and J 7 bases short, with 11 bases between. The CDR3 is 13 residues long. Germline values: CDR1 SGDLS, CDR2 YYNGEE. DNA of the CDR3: TGTGCCAGCAGCGACGGGAGCAAAAATGAGCAGTTCTTC. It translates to CASSDGSKNEQFF.